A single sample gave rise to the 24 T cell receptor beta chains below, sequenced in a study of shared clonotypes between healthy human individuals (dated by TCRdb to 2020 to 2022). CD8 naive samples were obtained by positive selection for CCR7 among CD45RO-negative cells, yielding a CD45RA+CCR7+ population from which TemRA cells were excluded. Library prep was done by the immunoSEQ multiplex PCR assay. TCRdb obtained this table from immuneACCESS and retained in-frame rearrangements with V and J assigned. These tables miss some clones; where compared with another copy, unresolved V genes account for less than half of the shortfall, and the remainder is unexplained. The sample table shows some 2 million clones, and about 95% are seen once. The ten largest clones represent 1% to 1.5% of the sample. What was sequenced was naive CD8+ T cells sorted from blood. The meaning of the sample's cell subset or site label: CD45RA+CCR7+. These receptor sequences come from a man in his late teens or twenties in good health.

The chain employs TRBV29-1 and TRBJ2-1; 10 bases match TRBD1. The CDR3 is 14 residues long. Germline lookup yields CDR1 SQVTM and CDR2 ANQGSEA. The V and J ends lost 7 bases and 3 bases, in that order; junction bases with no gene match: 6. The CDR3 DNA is TGCAGCGCAATAGGGACAGGGGACTACAATGAGCAGTTCTTC. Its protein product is CSAIGTGDYNEQFF.

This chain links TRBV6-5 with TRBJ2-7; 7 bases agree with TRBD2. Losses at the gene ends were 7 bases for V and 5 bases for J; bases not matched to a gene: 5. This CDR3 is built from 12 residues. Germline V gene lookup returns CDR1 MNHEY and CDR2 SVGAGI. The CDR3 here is CASTAGVNEQYF. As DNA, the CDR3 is TGTGCCAGCACGGCGGGGGTCAACGAGCAGTACTTC.

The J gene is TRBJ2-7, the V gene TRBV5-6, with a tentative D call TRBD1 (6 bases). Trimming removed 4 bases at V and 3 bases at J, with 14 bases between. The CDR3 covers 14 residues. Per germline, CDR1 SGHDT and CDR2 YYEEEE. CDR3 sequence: CASSPGAGVYEQYF. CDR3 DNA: TGTGCCAGCAGCCCAGGGGCTGGAGTCTACGAGCAGTACTTC. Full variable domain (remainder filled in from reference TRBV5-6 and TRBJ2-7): DAGVTQSPTHLIKTRGQQVTLRCSPKSGHDTVSWYQQALGQGPQFIFQYYEEEERQRGNFPDRFSGHQFPNYSSELNVNALLLGDSALYLCASSPGAGVYEQYFGPGTRLTVT.

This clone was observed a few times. Written as DNA, the CDR3 is TGTGCCAGCAGTCCCACCGAGGGGTACACTGAAGCTTTCTTT. Translation: CASSPTEGYTEAFF. The chain joins TRBV4-2 to TRBJ1-1; D is possibly TRBD1 (5 bases). The CDR3 has 14 amino acids. V lost 6 bases and J 3 bases, leaving 14 bases between the germline ends. Germline V gives CDR1 LGHNA, CDR2 YNFKEQ.

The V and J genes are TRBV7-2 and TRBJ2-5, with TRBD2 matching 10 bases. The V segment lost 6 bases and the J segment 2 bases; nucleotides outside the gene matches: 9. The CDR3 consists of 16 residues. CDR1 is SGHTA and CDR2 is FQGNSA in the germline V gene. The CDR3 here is CASSHPGLANQETQYF. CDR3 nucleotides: TGTGCCAGCAGTCATCCGGGACTAGCGAATCAAGAGACCCAGTACTTC.

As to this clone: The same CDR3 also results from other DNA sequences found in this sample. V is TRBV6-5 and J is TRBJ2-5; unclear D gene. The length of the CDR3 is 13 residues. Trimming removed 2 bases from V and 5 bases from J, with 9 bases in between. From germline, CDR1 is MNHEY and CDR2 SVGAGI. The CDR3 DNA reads TGTGCCAGCAGTTACGGTTGGCAGGAGACCCAGTACTTC. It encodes CASSYGWQETQYF.

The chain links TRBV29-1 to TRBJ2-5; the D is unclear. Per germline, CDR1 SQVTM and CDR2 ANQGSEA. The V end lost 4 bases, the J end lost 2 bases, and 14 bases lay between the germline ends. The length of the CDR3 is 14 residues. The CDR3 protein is CSVGNGYIQETQYF. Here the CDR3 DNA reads TGCAGCGTTGGAAACGGCTATATTCAAGAGACCCAGTACTTC.

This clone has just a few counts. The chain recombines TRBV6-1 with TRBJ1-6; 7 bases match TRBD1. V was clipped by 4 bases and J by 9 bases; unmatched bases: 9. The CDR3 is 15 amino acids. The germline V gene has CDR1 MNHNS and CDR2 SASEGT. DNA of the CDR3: TGTGCCAGCAGTGGAGACAGGGAATGGGGTTCACCCCTCCACTTT. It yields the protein CASSGDREWGSPLHF.

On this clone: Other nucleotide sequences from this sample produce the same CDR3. As DNA, the CDR3 is TGTGCCAGCAGTGAAGACAGACTCTACGAGCAGTACTTC. Protein sequence: CASSEDRLYEQYF. The V call is TRBV6-1, the J call TRBJ2-7; no firm D call. The CDR3 is made up of 13 amino acids. Per germline, CDR1 MNHNS and CDR2 SASEGT. Trimming stripped 1 base from V and 3 bases from J, with 7 bases between.

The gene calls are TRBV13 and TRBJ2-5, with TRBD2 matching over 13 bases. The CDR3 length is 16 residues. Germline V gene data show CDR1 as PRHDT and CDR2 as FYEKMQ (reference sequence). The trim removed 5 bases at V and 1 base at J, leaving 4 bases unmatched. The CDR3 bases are TGTGCCAGCAGCCACGGACTAGCGGGGGCCCAAGAGACCCAGTACTTC. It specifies CASSHGLAGAQETQYF.

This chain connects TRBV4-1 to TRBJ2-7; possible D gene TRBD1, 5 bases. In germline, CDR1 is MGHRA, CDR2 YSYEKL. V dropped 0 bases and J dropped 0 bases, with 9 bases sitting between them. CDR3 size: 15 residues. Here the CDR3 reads CASSQDYQGSYEQYF. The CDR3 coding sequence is TGCGCCAGCAGCCAAGATTACCAGGGCTCCTACGAGCAGTACTTC.

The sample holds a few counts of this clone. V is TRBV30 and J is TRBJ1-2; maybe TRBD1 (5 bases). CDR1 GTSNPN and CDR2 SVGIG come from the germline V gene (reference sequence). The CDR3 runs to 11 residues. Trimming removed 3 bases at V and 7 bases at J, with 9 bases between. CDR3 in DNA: TGTGCCTGGAGCCGGGGGACTGGCTACACCTTC. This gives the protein CAWSRGTGYTF. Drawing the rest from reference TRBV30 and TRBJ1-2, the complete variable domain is SQTIHQWPATLVQPVGSPLSLECTVEGTSNPNLYWYRQAAGRGLQLLFYSVGIGQISSEVPQNLSASRPQDRQFILSSKKLLLSDSGFYLCAWSRGTGYTFGSGTRLTVV.

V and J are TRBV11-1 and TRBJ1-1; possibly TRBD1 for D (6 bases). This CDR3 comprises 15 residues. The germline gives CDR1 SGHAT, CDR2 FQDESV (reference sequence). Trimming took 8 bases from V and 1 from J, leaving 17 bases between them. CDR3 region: CASGIEQGQNTEAFF. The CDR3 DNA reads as TGTGCCAGCGGGATAGAACAGGGACAGAACACTGAAGCTTTCTTT.

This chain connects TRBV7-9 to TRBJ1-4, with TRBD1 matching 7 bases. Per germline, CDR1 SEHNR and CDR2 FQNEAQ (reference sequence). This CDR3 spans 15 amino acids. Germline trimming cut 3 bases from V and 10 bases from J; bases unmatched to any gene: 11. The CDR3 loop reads CASSLEGGYGGKLFF. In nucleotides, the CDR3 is TGTGCCAGCAGCTTGGAAGGGGGCTATGGGGGAAAACTGTTTTTT.

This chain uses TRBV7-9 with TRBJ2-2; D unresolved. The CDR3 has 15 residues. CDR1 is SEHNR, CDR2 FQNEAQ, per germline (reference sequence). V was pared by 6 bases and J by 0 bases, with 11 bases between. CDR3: CASRETPPNTGELFF. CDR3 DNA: TGTGCCAGCAGGGAGACTCCCCCGAACACCGGGGAGCTGTTTTTT.

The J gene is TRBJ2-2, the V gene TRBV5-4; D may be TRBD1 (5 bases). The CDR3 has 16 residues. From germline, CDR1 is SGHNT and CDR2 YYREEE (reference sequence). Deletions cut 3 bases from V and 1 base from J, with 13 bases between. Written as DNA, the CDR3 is TGTGCCAGCAGCTGGGGCAGGGTCGAGAACACCGGGGAGCTGTTTTTT. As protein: CASSWGRVENTGELFF.

CDR3 sequence (DNA): TGTGCCAGTATTGGAACTAAAAACATTCAGTACTTC. It is translated as CASIGTKNIQYF. The chain joins TRBV19 to TRBJ2-4; D not certain. V was cut by 7 bases and J by 4 bases, with 8 bases left in between. Germline V gene data show CDR1 as LNHDA and CDR2 as SQIVND (reference sequence). This CDR3 contains 12 residues.

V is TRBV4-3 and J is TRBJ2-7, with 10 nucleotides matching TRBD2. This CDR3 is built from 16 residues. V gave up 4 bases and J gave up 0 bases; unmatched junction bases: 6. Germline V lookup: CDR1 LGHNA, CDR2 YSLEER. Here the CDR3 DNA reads TGCGCCAGCAGCCGAACCCTAGCGGGAGCCTCCTACGAGCAGTACTTC. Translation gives CASSRTLAGASYEQYF.

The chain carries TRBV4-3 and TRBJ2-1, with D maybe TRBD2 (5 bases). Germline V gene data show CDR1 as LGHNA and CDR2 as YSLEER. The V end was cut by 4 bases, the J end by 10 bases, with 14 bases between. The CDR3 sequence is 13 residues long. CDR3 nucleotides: TGCGCCAGCAGCCTCCCCAACGGGGAAGAGCAGTTCTTC. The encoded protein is CASSLPNGEEQFF.

As DNA, the CDR3 is TGTGCCAGCAGCCCTCGGACAGGGGAAGCTTTCTTT. Its translation is CASSPRTGEAFF. The chain combines TRBV11-2 with TRBJ1-1, with TRBD1 matching 8 bases. Per germline, CDR1 SGHAT and CDR2 FQNNGV. V was pared by 5 bases and J by 8 bases, with 4 bases of the junction left unmatched. This CDR3 contains 12 residues.

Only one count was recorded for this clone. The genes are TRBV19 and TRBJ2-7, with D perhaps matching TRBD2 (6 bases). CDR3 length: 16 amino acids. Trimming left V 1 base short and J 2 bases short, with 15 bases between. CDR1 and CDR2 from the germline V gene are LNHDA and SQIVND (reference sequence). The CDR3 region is CASSIVSREPTYEQYF. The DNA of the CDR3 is TGTGCCAGTAGTATAGTATCGCGGGAACCCACCTACGAGCAGTACTTC.

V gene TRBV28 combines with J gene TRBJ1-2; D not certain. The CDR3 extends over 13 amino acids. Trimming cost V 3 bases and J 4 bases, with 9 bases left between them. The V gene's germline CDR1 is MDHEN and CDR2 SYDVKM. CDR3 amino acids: CASSFGPSYGYTF. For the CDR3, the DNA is TGTGCCAGCAGTTTCGGACCGAGCTATGGCTACACCTTC.

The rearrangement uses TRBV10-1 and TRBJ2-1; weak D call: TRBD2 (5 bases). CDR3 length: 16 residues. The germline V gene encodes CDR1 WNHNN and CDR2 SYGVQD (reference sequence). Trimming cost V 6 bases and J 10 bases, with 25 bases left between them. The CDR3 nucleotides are TGCGCCAGCAGCGACCTCGGGGAGACCTCCCTCGGAGAGCAGTTCTTC. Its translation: CASSDLGETSLGEQFF.

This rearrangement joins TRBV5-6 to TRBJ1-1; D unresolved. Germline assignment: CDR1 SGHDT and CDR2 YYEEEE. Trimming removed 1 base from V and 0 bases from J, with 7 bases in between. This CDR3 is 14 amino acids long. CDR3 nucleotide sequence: TGTGCCAGCAGCTTGTGGAACATGAACACTGAAGCTTTCTTT. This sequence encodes CASSLWNMNTEAFF.